This T cell receptor (beta chain) was documented in a study of identical twins. Study-level results: Conclusions relied on cross-sectional statistical analysis, not following the same donors.

Trimming removed 0 bases from V and 8 bases from J, with 17 bases in between. Looked up from germline, CDR1 is SEHNR and CDR2 is FQNEAQ (reference sequence). CDR3 length: 16 amino acids. TCRdb reprocessed the 5' RACE reads via MiXCR and lists one record per CDR3 protein. This table has fewer than 900,000 distinct CDR3 sequences, 21% appearing once. Points on this clonotype: Its specificity is unknown.

The data also belong to a second study, concerning T cells expressing NK-cell markers. That report adds: Among CD8+ T cells from 5 to 7 donors, dominant NKG2C+ clonotypes accounted for 1.0-7.0%. One observes that, in a few donors, these clonotypes were also the leading ones within the CD3+CD56-NKG2C+ fraction.

The gene calls are TRBV7-9 and TRBJ2-1, with D possibly matching TRBD2 (6 bases). The receptor's source is a woman aged 18-29 years in good health. The specimen sequenced was PBMCs. The CDR3 reads CASSLAGGRGNDEQFF. The CDR3 DNA is TGTGCCAGCAGCTTAGCTGGGGGGAGAGGTAACGATGAGCAGTTCTTC.